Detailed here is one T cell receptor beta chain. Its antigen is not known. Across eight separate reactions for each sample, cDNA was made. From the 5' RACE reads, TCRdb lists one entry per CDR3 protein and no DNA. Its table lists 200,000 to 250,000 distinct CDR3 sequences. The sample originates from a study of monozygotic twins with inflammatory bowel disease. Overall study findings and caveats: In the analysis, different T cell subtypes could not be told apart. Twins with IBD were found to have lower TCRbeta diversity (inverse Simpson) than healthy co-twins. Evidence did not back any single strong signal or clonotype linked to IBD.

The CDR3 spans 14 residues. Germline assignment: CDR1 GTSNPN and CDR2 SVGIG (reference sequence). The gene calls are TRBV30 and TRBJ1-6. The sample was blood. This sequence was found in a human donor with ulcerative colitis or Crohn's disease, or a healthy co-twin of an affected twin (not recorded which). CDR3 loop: CAWSVGGGNSPLHF. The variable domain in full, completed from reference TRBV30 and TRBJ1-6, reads SQTIHQWPATLVQPVGSPLSLECTVEGTSNPNLYWYRQAAGRGLQLLFYSVGIGQISSEVPQNLSASRPQDRQFILSSKKLLLSDSGFYLCAWSVGGGNSPLHFGNGTRLTVT.